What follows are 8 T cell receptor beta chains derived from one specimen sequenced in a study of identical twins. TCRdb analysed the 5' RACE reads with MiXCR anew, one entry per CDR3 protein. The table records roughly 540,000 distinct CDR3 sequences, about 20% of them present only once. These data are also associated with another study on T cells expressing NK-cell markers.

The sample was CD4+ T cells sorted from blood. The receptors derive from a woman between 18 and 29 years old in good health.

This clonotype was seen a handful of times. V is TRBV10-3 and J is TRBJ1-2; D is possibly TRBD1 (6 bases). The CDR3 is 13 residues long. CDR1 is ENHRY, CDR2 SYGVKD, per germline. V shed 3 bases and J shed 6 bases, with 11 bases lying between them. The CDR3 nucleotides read TGTGCCATCAGTGAACAGGGATTAAATGGCTACACCTTC. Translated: CAISEQGLNGYTF.

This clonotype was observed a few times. CDR3 sequence: CASTRTIQETQYF. The CDR3 DNA reads TGTGCCAGCACCCGGACTATCCAAGAGACCCAGTACTTC. The genes are TRBV7-2 and TRBJ2-5, with a possible D match to TRBD2 (6 bases). The V and J ends lost 7 bases and 1 base respectively, with 10 bases between them. Germline assignment: CDR1 SGHTA and CDR2 FQGNSA. There are 13 residues in the CDR3.

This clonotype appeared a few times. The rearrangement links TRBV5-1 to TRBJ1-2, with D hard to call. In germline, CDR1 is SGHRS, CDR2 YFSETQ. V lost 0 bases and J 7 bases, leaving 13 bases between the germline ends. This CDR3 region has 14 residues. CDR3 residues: CASSLEASGRGYTF. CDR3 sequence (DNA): TGCGCCAGCAGCTTGGAGGCTTCAGGACGTGGCTACACCTTC.

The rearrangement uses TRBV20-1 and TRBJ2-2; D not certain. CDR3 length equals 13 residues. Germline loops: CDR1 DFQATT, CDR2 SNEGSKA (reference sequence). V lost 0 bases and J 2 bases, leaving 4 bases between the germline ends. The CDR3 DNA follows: TGCAGTGCTAGAGATCAAAACACCGGGGAGCTGTTTTTT. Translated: CSARDQNTGELFF.

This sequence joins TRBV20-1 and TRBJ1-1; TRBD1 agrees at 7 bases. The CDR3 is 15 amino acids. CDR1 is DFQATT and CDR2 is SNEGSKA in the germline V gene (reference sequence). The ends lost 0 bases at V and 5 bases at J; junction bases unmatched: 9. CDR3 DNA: TGCAGTGCTAGAGATAGGAGAACAGGGGAAACTGAAGCTTTCTTT. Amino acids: CSARDRRTGETEAFF.

The CDR3 nucleotides read TGTGCCAGCAGCCGTATAGCGGGAGGTGGAGAGCAGTACTTC. Its translation is CASSRIAGGGEQYF. The chain employs TRBV7-2 and TRBJ2-7; the match to TRBD2 covers 10 bases. The CDR3 totals 14 residues. With V trimmed by 5 bases and J by 7 bases, 8 bases remained unmatched. CDR1 and CDR2 from the germline V gene are SGHTA and FQGNSA.

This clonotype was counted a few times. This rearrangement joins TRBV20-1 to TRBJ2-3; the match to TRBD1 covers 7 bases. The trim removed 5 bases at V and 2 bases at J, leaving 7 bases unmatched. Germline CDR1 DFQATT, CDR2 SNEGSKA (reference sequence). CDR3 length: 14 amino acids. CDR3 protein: CSAGGQLNTDTQYF. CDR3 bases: TGCAGTGCTGGGGGACAGCTAAACACAGATACGCAGTATTTT.

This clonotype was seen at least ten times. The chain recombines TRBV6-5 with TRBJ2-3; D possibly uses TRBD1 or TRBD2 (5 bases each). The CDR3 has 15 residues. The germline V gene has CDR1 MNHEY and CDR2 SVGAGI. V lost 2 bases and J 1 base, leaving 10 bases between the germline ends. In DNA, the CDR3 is TGTGCCAGCAGTTACCGGGGCCAGGGCACAGATACGCAGTATTTT. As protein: CASSYRGQGTDTQYF.